This TCR beta chain appears in the sequencing data of a study of T cell responses to AZD1222 COVID-19 vaccine. At the level of the study: Some second doses came at about 4 weeks and others at about 12 weeks; these were pooled.

Assay: immunoSEQ multiplex PCR; the TCRdb copy retains only in-frame clones and omits some. Of roughly 180,000 clones detected, around 88% appear once; the ten largest clones hold about 0.49%. Study-wide findings and caveats: Donor demographics were predominantly white British with a female majority; clonal diversity may be underestimated. After the peak T cell response, and only then, were repertoires sampled.

With respect to this clone: The antigen remains undetermined.

Per germline, CDR1 LGHDT and CDR2 YNNKEL (reference sequence). V shed 3 bases and J 3 bases; nucleotides not matched to a gene: 12. The CDR3 is made up of 18 amino acids. The source is an adult in good health. The chain is built from TRBV3-1 (or the pseudogene TRBV3-2) and TRBJ2-2; 8 nucleotides align to TRBD1. Sequences were derived from peripheral blood, sampled on day 0 of AZD1222 vaccination. As DNA, the CDR3 is TGTGCCAGCAGCCAGGATTTTTACAGGGGGAAGGACACCGGGGAGCTGTTTTTT. It yields the protein CASSQDFYRGKDTGELFF.